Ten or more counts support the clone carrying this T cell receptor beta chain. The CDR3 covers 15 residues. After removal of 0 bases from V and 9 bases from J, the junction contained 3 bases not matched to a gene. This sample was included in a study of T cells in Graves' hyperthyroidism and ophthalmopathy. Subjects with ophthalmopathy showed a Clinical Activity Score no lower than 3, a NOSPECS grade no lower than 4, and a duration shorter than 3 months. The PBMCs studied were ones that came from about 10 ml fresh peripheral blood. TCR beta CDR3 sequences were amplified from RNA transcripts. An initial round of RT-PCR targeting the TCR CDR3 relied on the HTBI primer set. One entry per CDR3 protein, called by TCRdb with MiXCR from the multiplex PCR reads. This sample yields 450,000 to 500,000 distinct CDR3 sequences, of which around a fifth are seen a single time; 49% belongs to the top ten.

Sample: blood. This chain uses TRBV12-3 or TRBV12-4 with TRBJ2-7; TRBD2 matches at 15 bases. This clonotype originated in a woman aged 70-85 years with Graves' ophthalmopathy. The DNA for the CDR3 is TGTGCCAGCAGTTTAGCCGAGGGACTAGCGGGAGGGCAGTACTTC. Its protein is CASSLAEGLAGGQYF.